The 21 T cell receptor beta chains presented below share a single source sample, sequenced in a study of OX40 agonist ivuxolimab in advanced cancers. This table comes from immunoSEQ multiplex PCR, and its TCRdb copy is limited to in-frame clones, with some not included. The data hold about 14,000 clones, with around 80% observed a single time. The sequencing here drew on CD4+ or CD8+ T cells sorted from blood, taken in a trial of the OX40 agonist ivuxolimab. These receptors originate from an adult with an advanced solid tumor such as melanoma, head and neck, liver or kidney cancer.

This chain links TRBV7-2 with TRBJ2-7; no firm D call. The CDR3 has 13 amino acids. The germline V gene encodes CDR1 SGHTA and CDR2 FQGNSA. V was pared by 1 base and J by 4 bases, with 8 bases between. The CDR3 protein is CASSLVSFYEQYF. The CDR3 nucleotides read TGTGCCAGCAGCTTAGTCTCATTTTACGAGCAGTACTTC.

The V and J genes are TRBV27 and TRBJ2-1, with D tentatively TRBD1 (5 bases). CDR1 and CDR2 (germline): MNHEY, SMNVEV (reference sequence). The CDR3 consists of 13 residues. V was clipped by 4 bases and J by 5 bases, with 9 bases between them. The DNA of the CDR3 is TGTGCCAGCAGTTACACAGGACACAATGAGCAGTTCTTC. Amino acid sequence: CASSYTGHNEQFF.

This clone was found a few times. The chain has TRBV7-8 and TRBJ2-5; possibly TRBD2 for D (6 bases). CDR1 SGHVS and CDR2 FQNEAQ come from the germline V gene. Trimming pared 4 bases from V and 3 bases from J, leaving 9 bases between. The CDR3 totals 13 residues. The CDR3 is CASSYPGEETQYF. The CDR3 coding sequence is TGTGCCAGCAGCTATCCGGGAGAAGAGACCCAGTACTTC.

The chain is built from TRBV7-2 and TRBJ1-3, with a possible D match to TRBD1 (5 bases). Germline values: CDR1 SGHTA, CDR2 FQGNSA. The V gene lost 5 bases and the J gene lost 12 bases, with 17 bases spanning the gap. The CDR3 is made up of 13 amino acids. DNA of the CDR3: TGTGCCAGCAGCCCCGGAGGGCGCAGGGACATATATTTT. It is translated as CASSPGGRRDIYF.

This clone was counted once. This chain links TRBV27 with TRBJ1-5; D gene unclear. V lost 5 bases, J lost 2 bases, and 4 bases lay in between. Per germline, CDR1 MNHEY and CDR2 SMNVEV (reference sequence). The CDR3 runs to 12 residues. CDR3 amino acids: CASSRGNQPQHF. The CDR3 DNA reads TGTGCCAGCAGTCGGGGCAATCAGCCCCAGCATTTT.

This chain joins TRBV5-4 and TRBJ2-7, with D possibly being TRBD1 (6 bases). Germline V gene data show CDR1 as SGHNT and CDR2 as YYREEE (reference sequence). V lost 3 bases and J lost 5, with 15 bases in between. This CDR3 region has 14 residues. The CDR3 loop reads CASSSTGQIDEQYF. The CDR3, as DNA: TGTGCCAGCAGCTCCACGGGACAAATCGACGAGCAGTACTTC.

The J gene is TRBJ2-1, the V gene TRBV7-3; 11 bases line up with TRBD2. CDR3 length equals 14 residues. Germline trimming cut 3 bases from V and 6 bases from J; bases unmatched to any gene: 1. Germline V CDR1 and CDR2: SGHTA, FQGTGA. In DNA, the CDR3 is TGTGCCAGCAGCTTCACTAGCGGGGGCAATGAGCAGTTCTTC. It is translated as CASSFTSGGNEQFF.

The sample holds a few counts of this clone. The rearrangement links TRBV6-4 to TRBJ1-1; 7 bases align to TRBD1. CDR1 is MRHNA, CDR2 SNTAGT, per germline. J was trimmed by 1 base and V by 5 bases; bases with no gene match: 4. The CDR3 totals 14 residues. The CDR3 nucleotides read TGTGCCAGCAGTCCCGGGACAGAGAACACTGAAGCTTTCTTT. As protein: CASSPGTENTEAFF.

The CDR3 DNA reads TGTGCCAGCAGCCCTATCACTAGCGGGAGGGCCGGGGGGAGCGACATTCAGTACTTC. Translated, it gives CASSPITSGRAGGSDIQYF. The rearrangement joins TRBV7-9 to TRBJ2-4; 13 bases are a match to TRBD2. The CDR3 runs to 19 residues. In germline, CDR1 is SEHNR, CDR2 FQNEAQ (reference sequence). Trimming took 5 bases from V and 8 from J; bases not matched to a gene: 18.

The chain recombines TRBV18 with TRBJ2-3, with TRBD2 as a possible D gene (5 bases). The V end was cut by 0 bases, the J end by 0 bases, with 13 bases between. Per the germline V gene, CDR1 is KGHSH and CDR2 is LQKENI. The CDR3 totals 17 residues. DNA for the CDR3: TGTGCCAGCTCACCACCGAATAGCGTCATAAGCACAGATACGCAGTATTTT. This codes for CASSPPNSVISTDTQYF.

The chain is built from TRBV7-8 and TRBJ2-7, with D uncertain. V lost 3 bases and J 0 bases, leaving 12 bases between the germline ends. The CDR3 has 15 amino acids. Germline V CDR1 and CDR2: SGHVS, FQNEAQ. CDR3 in amino acids: CASSLRSAFSYEQYF. The CDR3 coding sequence is TGTGCCAGCAGCTTGCGGAGCGCTTTCTCCTACGAGCAGTACTTC.

The chain is built from TRBV5-6 and TRBJ2-7; 7 bases are shared with TRBD1. The CDR3 extends over 14 amino acids. Germline lookup yields CDR1 SGHDT and CDR2 YYEEEE. Trimming took 3 bases from V and 2 from J; bases not matched to a gene: 5. CDR3 nucleotide sequence: TGTGCCAGCAGCTCGAGACAGGGCCCCTACGAGCAGTACTTC. The encoded protein is CASSSRQGPYEQYF.

V gene TRBV30 combines with J gene TRBJ1-2; D is unclear. Germline V gene sequence: CDR1 GTSNPN, CDR2 SVGIG (reference sequence). With 0 bases removed from V and 4 bases from J, the gap between germline ends came to 9 bases. This CDR3 is 13 amino acids long. CDR3 bases: TGTGCCTGGAGTGTAAACTTAGCCTATGGCTACACCTTC. Residues: CAWSVNLAYGYTF.

This chain links TRBV13 with TRBJ1-4; a possible D gene is TRBD1 (6 bases). The germline gives CDR1 PRHDT, CDR2 FYEKMQ (reference sequence). The ends were cut back, 0 bases at V and 6 bases at J, with 14 bases in the middle. The CDR3 extends over 16 amino acids. CDR3 in amino acids: CASSLGPRGWDEKLFF. The CDR3 DNA reads TGTGCCAGCAGCTTAGGCCCCAGGGGTTGGGATGAAAAACTGTTTTTT.

The rearrangement uses TRBV7-9 and TRBJ2-3; D call uncertain. Germline V gene sequence: CDR1 SEHNR, CDR2 FQNEAQ (reference sequence). V lost 3 bases, J lost 6 bases, and 7 bases lay in between. This CDR3 spans 12 amino acids. The CDR3: CASSFSGDTQYF. DNA for the CDR3: TGTGCCAGCAGCTTTTCCGGGGATACGCAGTATTTT.

This chain uses TRBV7-9 with TRBJ1-3; no reliable D call. CDR1 is SEHNR, CDR2 FQNEAQ, per germline (reference sequence). Trimming removed 3 bases from V and 1 base from J, with 13 bases in between. This CDR3 is 16 amino acids long. The CDR3 sequence: CASSLSVSVSGNTIYF. CDR3 bases: TGTGCCAGCAGCTTGAGTGTGAGTGTTTCTGGAAACACCATATATTTT.

This chain links TRBV4-2 with TRBJ2-1; 10 positions agree with TRBD2. The CDR3 is made up of 19 amino acids. CDR1 LGHNA and CDR2 YNFKEQ come from the germline V gene. Trimming removed 4 bases from V and 8 bases from J; junction bases left unmatched: 20. This CDR3 is CASSPLRPLSGGSADEQFF. The CDR3 DNA is TGTGCCAGCAGCCCCCTTCGGCCTCTTAGCGGGGGGTCGGCCGATGAGCAGTTCTTC.

V gene TRBV9 combines with J gene TRBJ2-1; D is unclear. Trimming left V 0 bases short and J 0 bases short, with 7 bases between. The germline CDR1 and CDR2 sequences are SGDLS and YYNGEE. The CDR3 loop spans 15 amino acids. CDR3 in DNA: TGTGCCAGCAGCGTAGGGTGGGGCTCCTACAATGAGCAGTTCTTC. Residues: CASSVGWGSYNEQFF.

This sequence joins TRBV11-2 and TRBJ2-7; unclear D gene. Germline values: CDR1 SGHAT, CDR2 FQNNGV. The CDR3 contains 15 residues. With 6 bases removed from V and 0 bases from J, the gap between germline ends came to 15 bases. The CDR3 region has the DNA TGTGCCAGCAGACCCAACCGAAAGATCTCCTACGAGCAGTACTTC. This translates into CASRPNRKISYEQYF.

J is TRBJ2-3 and V is TRBV2, with D possibly TRBD1 on 7 matching bases. Trimming took 7 bases from V and 6 from J, leaving 17 bases between them. CDR3 size: 14 residues. Germline V CDR1 and CDR2: SNHLY, FYNNEI. CDR3: CASILAKGADTQYF. CDR3 nucleotides: TGTGCCAGCATTCTAGCGAAGGGGGCCGATACGCAGTATTTT.

The chain joins TRBV13 to TRBJ2-1, with TRBD2 as a possible D gene (7 bases). Germline CDR1 and CDR2: PRHDT and FYEKMQ (reference sequence). The CDR3 covers 13 residues. Trimming cost V 5 bases and J 8 bases, with 13 bases left between them. As DNA, the CDR3 is TGTGCCAGCAGCCCGGCGGGGGCATATGAGCAGTTCTTC. Translated: CASSPAGAYEQFF.